The 3 T cell receptor beta chains listed next were all sequenced from one sample in a study of T cells in tuberculosis. Data came from immunoSEQ multiplex PCR; TCRdb stores just in-frame clones and leaves some out. Altogether some 90,000 clones are present, just over 90% being singletons, with the ten largest covering 1.9%. Thawed, overnight-rested PBMC were stained with GMM-loaded CD1B tetramer, viability dye and anti-CD3, then sorted. The CD1B tetramers carried C32 glucose monomycolate purified from Rhodococcus equi. The specimen was CD1b-GMM tetramer-negative cells sorted from PBMCs. The source is an adult woman with latent tuberculosis.

As concerns this clone: Additional DNA sequences in this sample encode the identical CDR3. The chain uses TRBV7-9 and TRBJ2-7; tentatively, D is TRBD1 (5 bases). The germline V and J ends were trimmed by 1 base and 2 bases, with 9 bases remaining between them. This CDR3 region has 14 residues. Per germline, CDR1 SEHNR and CDR2 FQNEAQ (reference sequence). As DNA, the CDR3 is TGTGCCAGCAGCTTAGTGGACACTCCCTACGAGCAGTACTTC. Residues: CASSLVDTPYEQYF.

The chain uses TRBV7-2 and TRBJ1-1; 7 nucleotides align to TRBD1. CDR3 length equals 14 residues. From germline, CDR1 is SGHTA and CDR2 FQGNSA. V dropped 5 bases and J dropped 1; count of bases not matched to a gene: 4. The CDR3 DNA reads as TGTGCCAGCAGCAGACAGGGATCGAACACTGAAGCTTTCTTT. Translating it yields CASSRQGSNTEAFF.

V and J are TRBV5-1 and TRBJ2-6; 9 bases match TRBD1. V shed 4 bases and J 1 base; nucleotides not matched to a gene: 3. The CDR3 length is 16 residues. Germline V lookup: CDR1 SGHRS, CDR2 YFSETQ. The DNA of the CDR3 is TGCGCCAGCAGCATAGGGACAGGGTCTGGGGCCAACGTCCTGACTTTC. Translation gives CASSIGTGSGANVLTF.